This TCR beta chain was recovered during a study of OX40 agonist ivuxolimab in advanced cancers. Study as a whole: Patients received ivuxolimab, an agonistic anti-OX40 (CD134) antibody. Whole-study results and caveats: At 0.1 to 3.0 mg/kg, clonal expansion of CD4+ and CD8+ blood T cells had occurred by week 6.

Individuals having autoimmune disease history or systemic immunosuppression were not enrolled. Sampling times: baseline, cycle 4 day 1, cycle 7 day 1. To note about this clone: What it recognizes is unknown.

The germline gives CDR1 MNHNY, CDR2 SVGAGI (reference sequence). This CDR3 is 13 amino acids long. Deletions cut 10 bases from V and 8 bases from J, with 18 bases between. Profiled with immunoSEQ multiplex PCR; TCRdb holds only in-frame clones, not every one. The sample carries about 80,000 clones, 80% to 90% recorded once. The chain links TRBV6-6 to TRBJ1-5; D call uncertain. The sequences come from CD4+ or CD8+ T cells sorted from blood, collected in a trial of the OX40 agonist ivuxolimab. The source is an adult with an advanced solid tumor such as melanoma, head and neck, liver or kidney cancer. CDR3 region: CATQSQLMEPQHF. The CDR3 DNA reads TGTGCCACACAAAGCCAACTTATGGAGCCCCAGCATTTT.